One sample yielded the 20 T cell receptor beta chains listed below, sequenced in a study of T-cell reconstitution after alpha-beta-depleted transplantation in children. A TCRbeta library incorporating unique molecular identifiers was prepared. TCRdb itself ran the PCR reads through MiXCR, one entry per CDR3 protein. The sample lists approximately 980,000 distinct CDR3 sequences; 25% to 35% were seen once. Sequenced here: PBMCs, mostly from graft donor cells, sampled 360 days after TCRalphabeta/CD19-depleted stem cell transplant. These receptors came from a boy less than two years old who had a stem cell transplant for SCID, so the T cells may come from the graft donor.

The CDR3 sequence is CSAKPEMGAYNEQFF. The CDR3 DNA reads as TGCAGTGCTAAGCCAGAGATGGGAGCGTACAATGAGCAGTTCTTC. The gene calls are TRBV20-1 and TRBJ2-1; TRBD2 might be the D (5 bases). The germline V gene encodes CDR1 DFQATT and CDR2 SNEGSKA (reference sequence). The CDR3 contains 15 residues. V was clipped by 4 bases and J by 4 bases, with 17 bases between them.

The genes are TRBV12-3 or TRBV12-4 and TRBJ2-3; D is ambiguous. This CDR3 has 16 amino acids. The V and J ends lost 1 base and 0 bases respectively, with 11 bases between them. The CDR3 DNA reads TGTGCCAGCAGTTTAGGCTTCTCAGACAGCACAGATACGCAGTATTTT. It encodes CASSLGFSDSTDTQYF.

The chain couples TRBV20-1 to TRBJ1-4; the D gene is possibly TRBD1 (5 bases). From germline, CDR1 is DFQATT and CDR2 SNEGSKA (reference sequence). V lost 5 bases to trimming and J lost 0 bases, with 13 bases between them. The CDR3 is made up of 15 amino acids. CDR3 sequence (DNA): TGCAGTGCTCACGGCGGGGGGGCAACTAATGAAAAACTGTTTTTT. Translating it yields CSAHGGGATNEKLFF.

V usage is TRBV28 and J usage is TRBJ1-5; tentatively, D is TRBD1 (5 bases). CDR1 is MDHEN and CDR2 is SYDVKM in the germline V gene. V lost 8 bases and J 1 base, leaving 12 bases between the germline ends. The CDR3 covers 14 residues. For the CDR3, the DNA is TGTGCCAGCGGGACCCCCAGGAGCAATCAGCCCCAGCATTTT. Its protein is CASGTPRSNQPQHF.

The chain recombines TRBV5-1 with TRBJ2-3; D uncertain. The length of the CDR3 is 12 residues. V was clipped by 2 bases and J by 6 bases, with 7 bases between them. Germline V gene lookup returns CDR1 SGHRS and CDR2 YFSETQ. For the CDR3, the DNA is TGCGCCAGCAGCTTCGACGGGGATACGCAGTATTTT. This codes for CASSFDGDTQYF.

CDR3 sequence reads: CASSSGGLNIQYF. As DNA, the CDR3 is TGTGCCAGCAGTTCGGGGGGACTAAACATTCAGTACTTC. The chain couples TRBV27 to TRBJ2-4, with 7 bases lining up with TRBD2. Trimming took 4 bases from V and 6 from J; bases not matched to a gene: 3. The CDR3 loop spans 13 amino acids. Germline V gives CDR1 MNHEY, CDR2 SMNVEV (reference sequence).

V and J are TRBV4-1 and TRBJ1-2; D remains unclear. The CDR3 consists of 12 residues. Germline CDR1 is MGHRA and CDR2 is YSYEKL. Trimming removed 3 bases from V and 4 bases from J, with 6 bases in between. The CDR3 nucleotides are TGCGCCAGCAGCCAGGCCCCCTATGGCTACACCTTC. This translates into CASSQAPYGYTF.

This clonotype was seen a handful of times. The rearrangement joins TRBV20-1 to TRBJ1-5; D possibly corresponds to TRBD1 (6 bases). Trimming stripped 4 bases from V and 1 base from J, with 8 bases between. This CDR3 is 13 amino acids long. Germline CDR1 is DFQATT and CDR2 is SNEGSKA (reference sequence). CDR3 nucleotide sequence: TGCAGTGCTATCGGACAGAGCAATCAGCCCCAGCATTTT. Encoded protein: CSAIGQSNQPQHF.

The chain recombines TRBV6-1 with TRBJ1-1, with D tentatively TRBD1 (5 bases). With 4 bases removed from V and 4 bases from J, the gap between germline ends came to 13 bases. Per germline, CDR1 MNHNS and CDR2 SASEGT. The CDR3 loop spans 14 amino acids. CDR3 sequence reads: CASSGPTGGTEAFF. CDR3 nucleotide sequence: TGTGCCAGCAGTGGACCCACCGGGGGCACTGAAGCTTTCTTT.

This rearrangement joins TRBV5-1 to TRBJ2-2, with 9 bases aligning to TRBD2. Germline trimming cut 4 bases from V and 0 bases from J; bases unmatched to any gene: 19. Germline CDR1 and CDR2: SGHRS and YFSETQ. The CDR3 has 21 residues. This CDR3 is CASSPRGSSGGGRPNTGELFF. The CDR3, as DNA: TGCGCCAGCAGCCCGCGTGGGAGTAGCGGGGGAGGACGCCCGAACACCGGGGAGCTGTTTTTT.

This clonotype showed up just a few times. The V and J genes are TRBV4-2 and TRBJ2-1; TRBD2 matches at 7 bases. This CDR3 is 19 amino acids long. Germline assignment: CDR1 LGHNA and CDR2 YNFKEQ. The trim removed 6 bases at V and 2 bases at J, leaving 19 bases unmatched. DNA for the CDR3: TGTGCCAGCAGTCCGGGGGGTCTTGGAGGGCGAGTAACCTACAATGAGCAGTTCTTC. It specifies CASSPGGLGGRVTYNEQFF.

V usage is TRBV3-1 and J usage is TRBJ2-1; 10 bases align to TRBD2. Germline values: CDR1 LGHDT, CDR2 YNNKEL (reference sequence). This CDR3 region has 14 residues. The junction had 6 bases not matched to a gene; V was cut back by 3 bases and J by 10 bases. The CDR3 is CASSHLAGVQEQFF. The DNA of the CDR3 is TGTGCCAGCAGCCACCTAGCGGGGGTTCAGGAGCAGTTCTTC.

This sequence joins TRBV7-2 and TRBJ2-7; TRBD2 agrees at 8 bases. Germline CDR1 is SGHTA and CDR2 is FQGNSA. This CDR3 is built from 16 residues. The junction had 9 bases not matched to a gene; V was cut back by 3 bases and J by 2 bases. CDR3 sequence: CASSFRGGLVPYEQYF. The CDR3 nucleotides read TGTGCCAGCAGCTTTCGGGGGGGGCTAGTCCCCTACGAGCAGTACTTC. Complete variable domain (other parts from reference TRBV7-2 and TRBJ2-7): GAGVSQSPSNKVTEKGKDVELRCDPISGHTALYWYRQSLGQGLEFLIYFQGNSAPDKSGLPSDRFSAERTGGSVSTLTIQRTQQEDSAVYLCASSFRGGLVPYEQYFGPGTRLTVT.

This chain links TRBV2 with TRBJ1-1; no clear D. Germline V gene sequence: CDR1 SNHLY, CDR2 FYNNEI. The CDR3 length is 13 residues. V was pared by 5 bases and J by 11 bases, with 18 bases between. The CDR3 bases are TGTGCCAGCAGTACCCATCCGGCAGCGGGGGCTTTCTTT. It encodes CASSTHPAAGAFF.

This clonotype was recorded a few times. The chain couples TRBV6-1 to TRBJ2-7; 8 bases fit TRBD1. Germline-derived CDR1 and CDR2 are MNHNS and SASEGT. The CDR3 spans 16 residues. J lost 3 bases, V lost 5 bases, and 12 bases had no gene match. DNA of the CDR3: TGTGCCAGCAGTCCTTCAACGGGACAGGCGAACTACGAGCAGTACTTC. Its translation is CASSPSTGQANYEQYF.

The CDR3 DNA follows: TGTGCCAGCAGTTTATTCCCAGGGGGGAACACTGAAGCTTTCTTT. It encodes CASSLFPGGNTEAFF. The chain is built from TRBV12-3 or TRBV12-4 and TRBJ1-1; 7 bases agree with TRBD1. V lost 2 bases to trimming and J lost 1 base; unmatched junction nucleotides: 4. The length of the CDR3 is 15 residues.

The chain combines TRBV3-1 with TRBJ2-1, with TRBD2 as a possible D gene (5 bases). Deletions cut 4 bases from V and 7 bases from J, with 11 bases between. From germline, CDR1 is LGHDT and CDR2 YNNKEL (reference sequence). The CDR3 runs to 13 residues. The CDR3 here is CASSPRVPNEQFF. For the CDR3, the DNA is TGTGCCAGCAGCCCGAGGGTCCCGAATGAGCAGTTCTTC.

This chain joins TRBV12-3 or TRBV12-4 and TRBJ2-3, with 8 bases that match TRBD2. V gave up 7 bases and J gave up 7 bases; unmatched junction bases: 16. The CDR3 length is 16 residues. CDR3 in DNA: TGTGCCAGCACCCACCCCCGGGGGGGCCTTGTTAATACGCAGTATTTT. Amino acids: CASTHPRGGLVNTQYF.

This clonotype was observed at least ten times. The chain is built from TRBV19 and TRBJ2-1; D unresolved. Germline V lookup: CDR1 LNHDA, CDR2 SQIVND (reference sequence). The CDR3 extends over 10 amino acids. The V end lost 10 bases, the J end lost 9 bases, and 10 bases lay between the germline ends. CDR3: CATGMGEQFF. The CDR3 DNA reads TGTGCCACTGGGATGGGTGAGCAGTTCTTC.

This sequence joins TRBV18 and TRBJ1-1; D might be TRBD1 (6 bases). The CDR3 extends over 12 amino acids. The V end was cut by 6 bases, the J end by 7 bases, with 12 bases between. CDR1 and CDR2 from the germline V gene are KGHSH and LQKENI. CDR3 sequence (DNA): TGTGCCAGCTCCCAGGGGCGTTTTGAAGCTTTCTTT. As protein: CASSQGRFEAFF. Full variable domain (remainder filled in from reference TRBV18 and TRBJ1-1): NAGVMQNPRHLVRRRGQEARLRCSPMKGHSHVYWYRQLPEEGLKFMVYLQKENIIDESGMPKERFSAEFPKEGPSILRIQQVVRGDSAAYFCASSQGRFEAFFGQGTRLTVV.